This TCR beta chain came from a study of technical replicates of blood from a few donors. Clones were read by immunoSEQ multiplex PCR, and TCRdb kept only the in-frame ones, dropping some. The sample contains roughly 97,000 clones, 95% to 96% of which appear only once. This CDR3 comprises 14 residues. Trimming cost V 7 bases and J 7 bases, with 16 bases left between them. Germline V gene sequence: CDR1 PRHDT, CDR2 FYEKMQ (reference sequence). The clonotype comes from a human donor in good health. The sequenced sample was T cells isolated from PBMCs. This chain links TRBV13 with TRBJ2-2, with D possibly matching TRBD2 (5 bases). Here the CDR3 DNA reads TGTGCCAGCACCCTCGGAGGTGGGGACGGGGAGCTGTTTTTT. It is translated as CASTLGGGDGELFF.